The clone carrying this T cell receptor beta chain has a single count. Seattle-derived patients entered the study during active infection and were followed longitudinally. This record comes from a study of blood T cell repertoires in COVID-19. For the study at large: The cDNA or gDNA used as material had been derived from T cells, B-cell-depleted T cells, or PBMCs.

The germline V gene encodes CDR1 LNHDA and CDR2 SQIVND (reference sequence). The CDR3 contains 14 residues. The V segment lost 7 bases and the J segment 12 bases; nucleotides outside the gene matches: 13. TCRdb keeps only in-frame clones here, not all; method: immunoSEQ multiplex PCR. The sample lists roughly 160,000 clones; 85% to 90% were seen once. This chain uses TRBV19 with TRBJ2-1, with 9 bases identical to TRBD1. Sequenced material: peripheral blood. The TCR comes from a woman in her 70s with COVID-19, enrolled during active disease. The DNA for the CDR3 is TGTGCCAGTATGATGCGGGACAGGGTTTTTGGGCAGTTCTTC. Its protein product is CASMMRDRVFGQFF.